A single sample is the source of the 27 T cell receptor beta chains below, sequenced in a study of T cell changes during pregnancy in multiple sclerosis. Using immunoSEQ multiplex PCR, the repertoire was profiled, and TCRdb retains in-frame clones only, with some absent. The table records around 31,000 clones, around 88% of them present only once. The sample consisted of CD4+ T cells from peripheral blood mononuclear cells, taken in the first trimester of pregnancy. The receptors come from a female donor in good health, enrolled as a control in a pregnancy study.

The chain couples TRBV25-1 to TRBJ1-2; possible D gene TRBD1, 6 bases. The CDR3 spans 16 residues. V was cut by 6 bases and J by 5 bases, with 22 bases left in between. In germline, CDR1 is MGHDK, CDR2 SYGVNS. Here the CDR3 reads CASSDLTGTLVYGYTF. DNA of the CDR3: TGTGCCAGCAGCGACCTTACCGGGACACTGGTTTATGGCTACACCTTC.

For this clone: Sequence at one end of the junction differs from germline and may be a read error. The gene calls are TRBV19 and TRBJ1-1, with TRBD1 as a possible D gene (5 bases). Germline-derived CDR1 and CDR2 are LNHDA and SQIVND (reference sequence). The CDR3 is 14 amino acids. CDR3 coding DNA: TGTGCCAGCCAACTGGCTCGGGGGAACACGGAAGCTTTCTTT. The encoded protein is CASQLARGNTEAFF.

The chain couples TRBV19 to TRBJ1-2; TRBD1 matches 8 bases. From germline, CDR1 is LNHDA and CDR2 SQIVND (reference sequence). CDR3 length: 14 residues. J lost 6 bases, V lost 2 bases, and 5 bases had no gene match. This chain's CDR3 is CASSIQGAFNGYTF. CDR3 in DNA: TGTGCCAGTAGTATACAGGGGGCCTTTAATGGCTACACCTTC.

The chain employs TRBV2 and TRBJ1-5, with D possibly being TRBD1 (6 bases). The CDR3 loop spans 14 amino acids. The V and J ends lost 7 bases and 4 bases respectively, with 14 bases between them. The V gene's germline CDR1 is SNHLY and CDR2 FYNNEI. In DNA form, the CDR3 reads TGTGCCAGCACCTGGGGAACAGGGAATCAGCCCCAGCATTTT. It translates to CASTWGTGNQPQHF.

Only a few counts were recorded for this clone. V usage is TRBV9 and J usage is TRBJ1-1; D uncertain. Germline CDR1 is SGDLS and CDR2 is YYNGEE. V lost 2 bases to trimming and J lost 3 bases, with 8 bases between them. CDR3 length: 13 amino acids. The CDR3 DNA follows: TGTGCCAGCAGCGTTAGATCGGACACTGAAGCTTTCTTT. Translation: CASSVRSDTEAFF.

V gene TRBV5-8 combines with J gene TRBJ2-3; the match to TRBD2 covers 7 bases. In germline, CDR1 is SGHTS, CDR2 YDEGEE. The CDR3 has 15 residues. The trim removed 4 bases at V and 4 bases at J, leaving 9 bases unmatched. As DNA, the CDR3 is TGTGCCAGCAGCCTCGGGGGGAGTTCATCAGATACGCAGTATTTT. Translating it yields CASSLGGSSSDTQYF. Based on the CDR3 plus reference TRBV5-8 and TRBJ2-3, the full variable domain is EAGVTQSPTHLIKTRGQQATLRCSPISGHTSVYWYQQALGLGLQFLLWYDEGEERNRGNFPPRFSGRQFPNYSSELNVNALELEDSALYLCASSLGGSSSDTQYFGPGTRLTVL.

This clone is categorized as medium-sized (0.01 to 0.1%). The rearrangement links TRBV15 to TRBJ1-2; D might be TRBD1 (6 bases). Germline CDR1 and CDR2: LNHNV and YYDKDF (reference sequence). CDR3 length: 15 residues. V shed 5 bases and J shed 6 bases, with 19 bases lying between them. The CDR3 loop is CATSPLGQGKDGYTF. DNA of the CDR3: TGTGCCACCAGCCCCCTCGGGCAGGGGAAGGATGGCTACACCTTC.

The chain carries TRBV21-1 and TRBJ2-7; the D segment call TRBD1 is taken from the table without a DNA check. TRBV21-1 is a documented pseudogene. The CDR3 consists of 16 residues. CDR3 coding DNA: TGTGCCAGCAGCACCCGTCAAGGGCAGGGGGCGCGTGAGCAGTACTTC. Translation gives CASSTRQGQGAREQYF.

This clone was counted once. J is TRBJ2-1 and V is TRBV2; D unclear. Between the trimmed V and J ends, which lost 0 bases and 1 base, there was a span of 10 bases. The CDR3 runs to 16 residues. Germline V CDR1 and CDR2: SNHLY, FYNNEI. The chain's CDR3 is CASSEAALNSYNEQFF. Here the CDR3 DNA reads TGTGCCAGCAGTGAAGCTGCACTAAATTCCTACAATGAGCAGTTCTTC.

The table lists this clone with a few counts. The rearrangement links TRBV5-5 to TRBJ1-1; D is uncertain. V was trimmed by 0 bases and J by 0 bases, leaving 6 bases between them. The CDR3 contains 14 residues. The germline V gene encodes CDR1 SGHKS and CDR2 YYEKEE (reference sequence). CDR3 DNA sequence: TGTGCCAGCAGCTTGGACCAGGTGAACACTGAAGCTTTCTTT. This codes for CASSLDQVNTEAFF.

V and J are TRBV25-1 and TRBJ1-6; 11 bases fit TRBD1. The V gene end was trimmed by 7 bases and the J gene end by 10 bases; junction bases not matched to a gene: 6. The CDR3 loop spans 14 amino acids. The germline gives CDR1 MGHDK, CDR2 SYGVNS. The CDR3 is CASTRTGGLSPLHF. The CDR3 DNA sequence: TGTGCCAGCACCCGGACAGGGGGCTTATCACCCCTCCACTTT.

V is TRBV13 and J is TRBJ1-2; D might be TRBD1 (5 bases). CDR1 PRHDT and CDR2 FYEKMQ come from the germline V gene (reference sequence). The CDR3 totals 15 residues. Trimming left V 5 bases short and J 6 bases short, with 19 bases between. CDR3 DNA: TGTGCCAGCAGCGAAATGGACAAGCCCCGGCATGGCTACACCTTC. Its translation is CASSEMDKPRHGYTF.

This chain links TRBV7-8 with TRBJ1-1, with unresolved D. Germline-derived CDR1 and CDR2 are SGHVS and FQNEAQ. The CDR3 is 15 amino acids. V lost 0 bases to trimming and J lost 4 bases, with 12 bases between them. The CDR3 loop is CASSLARYPGTEAFF. The DNA of the CDR3 is TGTGCCAGCAGCTTAGCGAGGTACCCGGGCACTGAAGCTTTCTTT.

This chain joins TRBV30 and TRBJ1-1; possibly TRBD1 for D (6 bases). Trimming pared 5 bases from V and 0 bases from J, leaving 10 bases between. From germline, CDR1 is GTSNPN and CDR2 SVGIG (reference sequence). CDR3 length equals 13 residues. CDR3 sequence reads: CAWLQGMNTEAFF. The CDR3 region has the DNA TGTGCCTGGTTACAGGGCATGAACACTGAAGCTTTCTTT.

This clone has just one count. The V gene is TRBV9, the J gene TRBJ2-2, with no clear D. This CDR3 is built from 15 residues. Germline CDR1 is SGDLS and CDR2 is YYNGEE. Trimming removed 7 bases from V and 1 base from J, with 14 bases in between. The CDR3: CASSRLRLNTGELFF. The CDR3 bases are TGTGCCAGCTCCCGGTTGAGGCTGAACACCGGGGAGCTGTTTTTT.

The V and J genes are TRBV6-1 and TRBJ1-2; D is unresolved. Trimming took 0 bases from V and 4 from J, leaving 9 bases between them. The CDR3 consists of 14 residues. Germline V gene sequence: CDR1 MNHNS, CDR2 SASEGT. CDR3 bases: TGTGCCAGCAGTGAAGCTTTTCGGGTCTATGGCTACACCTTC. Translated: CASSEAFRVYGYTF.

This chain joins TRBV19 and TRBJ2-3; TRBD1 matches at 10 bases. Germline loops: CDR1 LNHDA, CDR2 SQIVND (reference sequence). V trimming: 4 bases; J trimming: 6 bases; junction bases outside the gene matches: 7. This CDR3 comprises 15 residues. As DNA, the CDR3 is TGTGCCAGTAGTACGACGGGACAGGGGATGGATACGCAGTATTTT. Encoded protein: CASSTTGQGMDTQYF. Based on the CDR3 plus reference TRBV19 and TRBJ2-3, the full variable domain is DGGITQSPKYLFRKEGQNVTLSCEQNLNHDAMYWYRQDPGQGLRLIYYSQIVNDFQKGDIAEGYSVSREKKESFPLTVTSAQKNPTAFYLCASSTTGQGMDTQYFGPGTRLTVL.

This clone was detected once. This chain connects TRBV27 to TRBJ1-1; 8 bases fit TRBD1. CDR3 length: 16 amino acids. The V gene's germline CDR1 is MNHEY and CDR2 SMNVEV (reference sequence). J gave up 7 bases and V 4 bases, and 14 bases lay outside the gene matches. This chain's CDR3 is CASSSPTARGQIEAFF. The CDR3 bases are TGTGCCAGCAGTTCCCCAACGGCCAGGGGGCAGATTGAAGCTTTCTTT.

A single count supports this clone. The V and J genes are TRBV4-1 and TRBJ1-2, with a weak D call TRBD1 (5 bases). The germline gives CDR1 MGHRA, CDR2 YSYEKL. The CDR3 is made up of 16 amino acids. V was clipped by 3 bases and J by 0 bases, with 14 bases between them. The CDR3 sequence is CASSQQTESTNYGYTF. CDR3 coding DNA: TGCGCCAGCAGCCAGCAGACAGAATCCACTAACTATGGCTACACCTTC.

This chain links TRBV30 with TRBJ1-5, with D possibly TRBD1 on 6 matching bases. V was trimmed by 3 bases and J by 1 base, leaving 16 bases between them. CDR3 length: 16 amino acids. In germline, CDR1 is GTSNPN, CDR2 SVGIG (reference sequence). CDR3 loop: CAWSGGPGFSNQPQHF. DNA of the CDR3: TGTGCCTGGAGCGGGGGGCCAGGGTTCAGCAATCAGCCCCAGCATTTT.

The chain employs TRBV5-1 and TRBJ1-1, with D possibly matching TRBD1 (6 bases). The germline CDR1 and CDR2 sequences are SGHRS and YFSETQ. The V gene lost 7 bases and the J gene lost 5 bases, with 12 bases spanning the gap. The length of the CDR3 is 12 residues. The CDR3 reads CASPLRGTEAFF. Written as DNA, the CDR3 is TGCGCCAGCCCACTCAGGGGTACTGAAGCTTTCTTT. Using reference TRBV5-1 and TRBJ1-1 for the parts outside the CDR3, the full variable domain is KAGVTQTPRYLIKTRGQQVTLSCSPISGHRSVSWYQQTPGQGLQFLFEYFSETQRNKGNFPGRFSGRQFSNSRSEMNVSTLELGDSALYLCASPLRGTEAFFGQGTRLTVV.

A few counts support this clone. J is TRBJ1-3 and V is TRBV4-2; the match to TRBD1 covers 7 bases. The CDR3 extends over 15 amino acids. Germline V CDR1 and CDR2: LGHNA, YNFKEQ. V dropped 6 bases and J dropped 11; count of bases not matched to a gene: 16. CDR3 sequence reads: CASRLTRDREPPIYF. The CDR3 bases are TGTGCCAGCAGGCTAACGAGAGACAGGGAGCCTCCCATATATTTT.

The V call is TRBV9, the J call TRBJ2-2, with 9 bases fitting TRBD2. The V segment lost 0 bases and the J segment 2 bases; nucleotides outside the gene matches: 5. The V gene's germline CDR1 is SGDLS and CDR2 YYNGEE. The length of the CDR3 is 17 residues. The CDR3 sequence: CASSVGVGLANTGELFF. Written as DNA, the CDR3 is TGTGCCAGCAGCGTAGGAGTGGGACTAGCTAACACCGGGGAGCTGTTTTTT. The complete variable domain, with remaining parts taken from reference TRBV9 and TRBJ2-2, reads DSGVTQTPKHLITATGQRVTLRCSPRSGDLSVYWYQQSLDQGLQFLIQYYNGEERAKGNILERFSAQQFPDLHSELNLSSLELGDSALYFCASSVGVGLANTGELFFGEGSRLTVL.

J is TRBJ1-6 and V is TRBV27; D gene unclear. Germline loops: CDR1 MNHEY, CDR2 SMNVEV (reference sequence). V shed 3 bases and J shed 7 bases, with 13 bases lying between them. The CDR3 totals 15 residues. CDR3 DNA: TGTGCCAGCAGTTTCATCGGGGATCTAAATTCACCCCTCCACTTT. This gives the protein CASSFIGDLNSPLHF.

The chain combines TRBV7-2 with TRBJ2-7; 9 nucleotides agree with TRBD1. This CDR3 contains 15 residues. Germline V gene sequence: CDR1 SGHTA, CDR2 FQGNSA. V lost 5 bases and J lost 3; bases outside the gene matches: 8. The CDR3 DNA follows: TGTGCCAGCAGCGAAACCGGGACAGGGTACTACGAGCAGTACTTC. Amino acids: CASSETGTGYYEQYF.

The chain is built from TRBV29-1 and TRBJ1-5, with 12 bases identical to TRBD1. The CDR3 runs to 13 residues. The germline V gene encodes CDR1 SQVTM and CDR2 ANQGSEA. V shed 4 bases and J 6 bases; nucleotides not matched to a gene: 1. CDR3 amino acids: CSVGDRGLQPQHF. The CDR3 nucleotides are TGCAGCGTTGGGGACAGGGGGCTTCAGCCCCAGCATTTT. The full variable domain, its missing parts supplied by reference TRBV29-1 and TRBJ1-5, is SAVISQKPSRDICQRGTSLTIQCQVDSQVTMMFWYRQQPGQSLTLIATANQGSEATYESGFVIDKFPISRPNLTFSTLTVSNMSPEDSSIYLCSVGDRGLQPQHFGDGTRLSIL.

The genes are TRBV7-9 and TRBJ2-1; the D gene is possibly TRBD1 (6 bases). This CDR3 spans 16 amino acids. Germline CDR1 SEHNR, CDR2 FQNEAQ (reference sequence). The V and J ends lost 5 bases and 8 bases respectively, with 22 bases between them. CDR3 in DNA: TGTGCCAGCAGCCAGGGGCGACTAACGGCAATGGATGAGCAGTTCTTC. Encoded protein: CASSQGRLTAMDEQFF. Combining the CDR3 with reference TRBV7-9 and TRBJ2-1 gives the whole variable domain DTGVSQNPRHKITKRGQNVTFRCDPISEHNRLYWYRQTLGQGPEFLTYFQNEAQLEKSRLLSDRFSAERPKGSFSTLEIQRTEQGDSAMYLCASSQGRLTAMDEQFFGPGTRLTVL.